The clone carrying this T cell receptor beta chain was seen a few times. Its target is not known. An end of the junction does not agree with germline; a read error may underlie this. The data were obtained in a study of T cells after yellow fever vaccination. In germline, CDR1 is LGHNT, CDR2 FRNRAP. The CDR3 consists of 13 residues. Each CDR3 protein gets one entry after TCRdb re-called the 5' RACE reads with MiXCR. The data show 300,000 or so distinct CDR3 sequences, about an eighth seen once. General study points: The secondary T-cell response peaked on day 5, not day 15, but was weaker.

The TCR comes from a man aged 25-40 years who received the YFV17D yellow fever vaccine. The chain combines TRBV12-5 with TRBJ2-7; D is unresolved. Sequenced here: CD4+ T cells sorted from PBMCs, sampled 45 days after the yellow fever booster vaccination. The CDR3 region has the DNA TGTGTTAGTGGGTCCCCAGGTAGCCACGAGCAGTACTTC. Translated, it gives CVSGSPGSHEQYF.